This entry concerns a single T cell receptor (beta chain). The entry originates in a study of shared clonotypes between healthy human individuals. The input for sorted-subset replicate PCRs was approximately 190 ng DNA, 25,000 to 35,000 T cell genomes. Only in-frame clones appear in the TCRdb table, and some are missing; sequencing was by immunoSEQ multiplex PCR. There are under 2.5 million clones in the sample; 85% to 95% occur only once, and 0.37% lies in the top ten. This clonotype originated in a man aged 18 to 30 in good health. Some clones in this sample may be carry-over from other donors' samples. The sample comprised naive CD4+ T cells from PBMCs. As for subset: CD45RA+ positively selected.

As DNA, the CDR3 is TGCGCCAGCAACCCCGGACCAGGGAAGTCCTACGAGCAGTACTTC. As protein: CASNPGPGKSYEQYF. V is TRBV5-1 and J is TRBJ2-7; the D gene is possibly TRBD1 (5 bases). The CDR3 is 15 residues long. Germline CDR1 is SGHRS and CDR2 is YFSETQ. The ends were cut back, 6 bases at V and 1 base at J, with 17 bases in the middle.